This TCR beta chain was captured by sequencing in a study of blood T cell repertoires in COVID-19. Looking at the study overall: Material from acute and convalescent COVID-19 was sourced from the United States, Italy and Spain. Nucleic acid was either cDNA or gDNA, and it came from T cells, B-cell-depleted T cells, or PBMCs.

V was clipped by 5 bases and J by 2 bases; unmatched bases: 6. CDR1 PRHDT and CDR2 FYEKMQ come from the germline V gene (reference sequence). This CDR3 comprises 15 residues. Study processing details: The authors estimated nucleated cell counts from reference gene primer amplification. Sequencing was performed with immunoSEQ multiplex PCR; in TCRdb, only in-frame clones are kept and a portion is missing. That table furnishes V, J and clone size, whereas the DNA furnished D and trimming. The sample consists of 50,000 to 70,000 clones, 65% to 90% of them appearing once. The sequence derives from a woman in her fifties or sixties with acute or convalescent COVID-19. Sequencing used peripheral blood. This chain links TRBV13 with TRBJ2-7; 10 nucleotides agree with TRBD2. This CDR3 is CASSLRTSGTYEQYF. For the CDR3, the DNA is TGTGCCAGCAGCCTCCGGACTAGCGGAACCTACGAGCAGTACTTC. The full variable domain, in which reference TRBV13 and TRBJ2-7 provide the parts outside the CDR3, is AAGVIQSPRHLIKEKRETATLKCYPIPRHDTVYWYQQGPGQDPQFLISFYEKMQSDKGSIPDRFSAQQFSDYHSELNMSSLELGDSALYFCASSLRTSGTYEQYFGPGTRLTVT.